This TCR beta chain derives from a study of Ad26.COV2.S vaccination and SARS-CoV-2 variants. This sample's treatment: some 20 received Ad26.COV2.S at low or high dose, single or two shots; several received placebo; per-sample allocation not given. Sampling was done on day 63 after the first vaccine or placebo injection. Assay used: immunoSEQ multiplex PCR; TCRdb lists only in-frame clones, some missing. In the table there are about 320,000 clones, around 85% of which are singletons. V lost 6 bases and J lost 4, with 6 bases in between. Germline V CDR1 and CDR2: MDHEN, SYDVKM. The CDR3 has 12 residues.

The sample consisted of peripheral blood, taken in a trial of Ad26.COV2.S vaccine versus placebo. The V gene is TRBV28, the J gene TRBJ2-2; D not certain. The sequence was obtained from a person between 18 and 59 years old who received the Ad26.COV2.S COVID-19 vaccine or a placebo. In DNA form, the CDR3 reads TGTGCCAGCAGAATAATCACCGGGGAGCTGTTTTTT. Its protein product is CASRIITGELFF.